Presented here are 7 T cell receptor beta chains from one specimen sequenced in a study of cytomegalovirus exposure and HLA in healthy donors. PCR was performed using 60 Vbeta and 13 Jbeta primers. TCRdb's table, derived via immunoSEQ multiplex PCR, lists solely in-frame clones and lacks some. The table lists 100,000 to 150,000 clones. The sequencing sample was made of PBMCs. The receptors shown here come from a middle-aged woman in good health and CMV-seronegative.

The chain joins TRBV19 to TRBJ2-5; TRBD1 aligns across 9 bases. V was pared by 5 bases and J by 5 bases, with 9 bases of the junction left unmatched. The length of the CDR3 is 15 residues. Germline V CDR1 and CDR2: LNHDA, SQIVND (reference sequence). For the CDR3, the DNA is TGTGCCAGTAGTGCCGGACAGGGGTGGAGGGAGACCCAGTACTTC. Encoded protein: CASSAGQGWRETQYF.

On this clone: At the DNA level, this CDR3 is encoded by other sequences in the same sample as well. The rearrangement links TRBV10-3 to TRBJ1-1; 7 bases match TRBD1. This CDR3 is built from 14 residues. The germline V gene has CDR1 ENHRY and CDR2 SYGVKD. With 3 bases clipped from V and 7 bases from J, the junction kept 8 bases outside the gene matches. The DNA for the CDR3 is TGTGCCATCAGTGACCCGCGACAGGGCAATGAAGCTTTCTTT. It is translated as CAISDPRQGNEAFF.

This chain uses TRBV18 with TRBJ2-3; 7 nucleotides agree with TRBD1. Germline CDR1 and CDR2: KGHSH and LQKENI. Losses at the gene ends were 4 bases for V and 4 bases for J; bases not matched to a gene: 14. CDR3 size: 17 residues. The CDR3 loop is CASSRSRGQIAPDTQYF. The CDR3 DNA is TGTGCCAGCTCACGTAGTAGGGGGCAGATAGCGCCAGATACGCAGTATTTT.

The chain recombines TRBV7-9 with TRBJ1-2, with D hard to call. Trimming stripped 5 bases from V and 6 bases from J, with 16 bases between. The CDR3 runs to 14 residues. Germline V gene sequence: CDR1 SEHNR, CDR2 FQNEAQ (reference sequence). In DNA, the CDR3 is TGTGCCAGCAGCCCCCTTGGAGAACGTAATGGCTACACCTTC. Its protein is CASSPLGERNGYTF.

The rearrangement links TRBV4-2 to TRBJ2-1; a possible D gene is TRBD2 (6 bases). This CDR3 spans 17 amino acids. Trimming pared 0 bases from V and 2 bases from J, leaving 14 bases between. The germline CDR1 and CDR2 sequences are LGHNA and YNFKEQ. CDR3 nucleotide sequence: TGTGCCAGCAGCCAAGATCGGGCAATAGCGGCCTACAATGAGCAGTTCTTC. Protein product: CASSQDRAIAAYNEQFF.

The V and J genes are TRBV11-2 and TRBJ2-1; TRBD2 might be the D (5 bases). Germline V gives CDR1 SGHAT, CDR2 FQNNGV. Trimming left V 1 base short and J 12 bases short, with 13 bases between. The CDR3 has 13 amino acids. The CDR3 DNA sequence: TGTGCCAGCAGCTTAGGAGGAGGTCAAGTGCAGTTCTTC. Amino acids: CASSLGGGQVQFF.

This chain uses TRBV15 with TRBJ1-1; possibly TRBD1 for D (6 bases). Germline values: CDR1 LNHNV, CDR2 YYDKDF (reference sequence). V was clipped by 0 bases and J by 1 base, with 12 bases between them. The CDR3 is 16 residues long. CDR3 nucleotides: TGTGCCACCAGCAGAGAGGGGACAAGGTCGAACACTGAAGCTTTCTTT. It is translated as CATSREGTRSNTEAFF.